The 21 T cell receptor beta chains below come from one sample, sequenced in a study of blood T cell repertoires in COVID-19. The protocol was immunoSEQ multiplex PCR, while the TCRdb copy is restricted to in-frame clones and leaves out a portion. The sample records 180,000 or so clones, more than 75% being singletons. Sequenced material: peripheral blood. The receptors were sampled from a middle-aged man with active or convalescent COVID-19.

The gene calls are TRBV30 and TRBJ1-6; 7 nucleotides line up with TRBD1. Germline V gene sequence: CDR1 GTSNPN, CDR2 SVGIG (reference sequence). The ends lost 2 bases at V and 8 bases at J; junction bases unmatched: 3. This CDR3 has 13 amino acids. The CDR3 bases are TGTGCCTGGAGTTACAGGGGCGATTCACCCCTCCACTTT. Translated: CAWSYRGDSPLHF.

The V call is TRBV11-2, the J call TRBJ1-1, with D possibly matching TRBD1 (5 bases). Germline CDR1 and CDR2: SGHAT and FQNNGV. Trimming shortened V by 4 bases and J by 5 bases, and 8 bases separated the two germline ends. The CDR3 length is 12 residues. The CDR3 loop reads CASSSQGTEAFF. As DNA, the CDR3 is TGTGCCAGCAGCTCCCAGGGTACTGAAGCTTTCTTT.

The V gene is TRBV6-5, the J gene TRBJ1-1, with D perhaps TRBD1 (5 bases). V was trimmed by 6 bases and J by 5 bases, leaving 19 bases between them. Germline CDR1 and CDR2: MNHEY and SVGAGI. The CDR3 is 15 amino acids. DNA of the CDR3: TGTGCCAGCAGAAGTTCTGGGGGGAGAGGGACTGAAGCTTTCTTT. It yields the protein CASRSSGGRGTEAFF.

The rearrangement uses TRBV4-1 and TRBJ2-7; 11 bases are shared with TRBD1. V gave up 4 bases and J gave up 2 bases; unmatched junction bases: 4. CDR3 length: 15 amino acids. Germline CDR1 MGHRA, CDR2 YSYEKL. The DNA of the CDR3 is TGCGCCAGCAGCCTATCGGGACAGGGGGCCTACGAGCAGTACTTC. Translation: CASSLSGQGAYEQYF.

The chain recombines TRBV6-5 with TRBJ2-3; TRBD1 matches at 10 bases. Trimming removed 8 bases from V and 2 bases from J; junction bases left unmatched: 7. CDR1 is MNHEY and CDR2 is SVGAGI in the germline V gene. The CDR3 is 15 residues long. The CDR3 region has the DNA TGTGCCAGCGGGAGGGGACAGGGGCTCACAGATACGCAGTATTTT. Its translation: CASGRGQGLTDTQYF.

This clone appeared a few times. The chain couples TRBV25-1 to TRBJ2-7; D possibly corresponds to TRBD2 (5 bases). CDR1 is MGHDK and CDR2 is SYGVNS in the germline V gene. CDR3 length equals 14 residues. V was pared by 5 bases and J by 2 bases, with 13 bases between. The CDR3 DNA reads TGTGCCAGCAGTCCCCCCGGGAAGGCCTACGAGCAGTACTTC. Amino acid sequence: CASSPPGKAYEQYF.

The J gene is TRBJ1-2, the V gene TRBV4-1; the D gene is possibly TRBD1 (5 bases). This CDR3 spans 14 amino acids. V shed 2 bases and J shed 10 bases, with 17 bases lying between them. Looked up from germline, CDR1 is MGHRA and CDR2 is YSYEKL. The CDR3, as DNA: TGCGCCAGCAGCCAACCTGGACCAGGGAAGGACTACACCTTC. Translation gives CASSQPGPGKDYTF.

Here the CDR3 reads CASSETPQGTTNEKLFF. CDR3 DNA: TGTGCCAGCAGTGAAACCCCCCAGGGGACAACTAATGAAAAACTGTTTTTT. The chain uses TRBV6-1 and TRBJ1-4, with TRBD1 as a possible D gene (6 bases). This CDR3 spans 17 amino acids. Germline V gene lookup returns CDR1 MNHNS and CDR2 SASEGT. V was trimmed by 2 bases and J by 0 bases, leaving 13 bases between them.

This chain joins TRBV6-1 and TRBJ2-7; TRBD2 agrees at 10 bases. V shed 2 bases and J 2 bases; nucleotides not matched to a gene: 6. The CDR3 extends over 16 amino acids. CDR1 MNHNS and CDR2 SASEGT come from the germline V gene. The CDR3: CASSEPAGGPTYEQYF. The CDR3 DNA is TGTGCCAGCAGTGAACCAGCGGGGGGGCCAACCTACGAGCAGTACTTC.

The chain carries TRBV18 and TRBJ1-1; D not resolved. The CDR3 covers 14 residues. Trimming pared 0 bases from V and 5 bases from J, leaving 10 bases between. The germline gives CDR1 KGHSH, CDR2 LQKENI. The CDR3 protein is CASSPPLAGTEAFF. The CDR3 DNA follows: TGTGCCAGCTCACCACCGCTGGCGGGGACTGAAGCTTTCTTT.

V gene TRBV10-3 combines with J gene TRBJ1-1, with D tentatively TRBD1 (6 bases). From germline, CDR1 is ENHRY and CDR2 SYGVKD. The CDR3 covers 13 residues. Trimming stripped 11 bases from V and 5 bases from J, with 18 bases between. CDR3 DNA sequence: TGTGCCGCTACAATGACAGGAGGAACTGAAGCTTTCTTT. Translating it yields CAATMTGGTEAFF.

The V and J genes are TRBV7-9 and TRBJ2-5, with a possible D match to TRBD2 (6 bases). V was clipped by 5 bases and J by 2 bases, with 15 bases between them. Germline CDR1 reads SEHNR; CDR2 reads FQNEAQ (reference sequence). The CDR3 extends over 15 amino acids. The chain's CDR3 is CASSPRGSEQETQYF. CDR3 nucleotide sequence: TGTGCCAGCAGCCCACGGGGGAGCGAACAAGAGACCCAGTACTTC.

V usage is TRBV5-1 and J usage is TRBJ1-6, with TRBD1 identical over 11 bases. CDR1 SGHRS and CDR2 YFSETQ come from the germline V gene. This CDR3 comprises 15 residues. J was trimmed by 4 bases and V by 5 bases; bases with no gene match: 2. CDR3 sequence reads: CASRGQGGYNSPLHF. CDR3 sequence (DNA): TGCGCCAGCAGGGGACAGGGGGGTTATAATTCACCCCTCCACTTT.

V usage is TRBV12-3 or TRBV12-4 and J usage is TRBJ1-1; D is unclear. Trimming cost V 9 bases and J 4 bases, with 12 bases left between them. There are 12 residues in the CDR3. As DNA, the CDR3 is TGTGCCAGTTTACGACGAGGCACTGAAGCTTTCTTT. Its translation: CASLRRGTEAFF.

The chain joins TRBV10-3 to TRBJ1-2; 7 bases fit TRBD1. After removal of 4 bases from V and 5 bases from J, the junction contained 10 bases not matched to a gene. The CDR3 is made up of 15 amino acids. Germline CDR1 ENHRY, CDR2 SYGVKD. CDR3 in amino acids: CAISVAGGIQYGYTF. CDR3 in DNA: TGTGCCATCAGTGTGGCAGGGGGGATTCAATATGGCTACACCTTC.

The chain combines TRBV18 with TRBJ1-1; the D gene is possibly TRBD1 (6 bases). The V gene's germline CDR1 is KGHSH and CDR2 LQKENI. The CDR3 contains 14 residues. V lost 4 bases and J 1 base, leaving 10 bases between the germline ends. The CDR3 region is CASSLRTENTEAFF. The CDR3 region has the DNA TGTGCCAGCTCACTAAGGACAGAGAACACTGAAGCTTTCTTT.

About this clone itself: The junction differs from germline at one of its ends, possibly a read error. The chain is built from TRBV2 and TRBJ2-3, with D hard to call. The CDR3 covers 10 residues. Germline values: CDR1 SNHLY, CDR2 FYNNEI. CDR3 region: CASSDGLQWF. The CDR3 DNA follows: TGTGCCAGCAGTGATGGGCTCCAGTGGTTT.

This clone was counted between two and nine times. The J gene is TRBJ2-5, the V gene TRBV7-2, with D unclear. This CDR3 has 15 residues. The germline V gene encodes CDR1 SGHTA and CDR2 FQGNSA. Trimming removed 3 bases at V and 1 base at J, with 12 bases between. The CDR3 spells CASSLTGVIQETQYF. The CDR3 nucleotides are TGTGCCAGCAGCTTGACGGGTGTGATCCAAGAGACCCAGTACTTC.

The chain is built from TRBV28 and TRBJ1-1; a weak D match, TRBD1 (5 bases). CDR1 and CDR2 from the germline V gene are MDHEN and SYDVKM. V gave up 7 bases and J gave up 2 bases, with 11 bases separating them. CDR3 length equals 13 residues. The CDR3 region is CASKTRVNTEAFF. CDR3 coding DNA: TGTGCCAGCAAGACCAGGGTTAACACTGAAGCTTTCTTT.

The chain couples TRBV5-8 to TRBJ2-1; 7 bases fit TRBD1. V lost 3 bases and J lost 5; bases outside the gene matches: 11. There are 16 residues in the CDR3. The germline CDR1 and CDR2 sequences are SGHTS and YDEGEE. Here the CDR3 reads CASSSLSRGSNNEQFF. Here the CDR3 DNA reads TGTGCCAGCAGCTCCTTATCCAGGGGGTCTAACAATGAGCAGTTCTTC.

This clone was counted a few times. The chain joins TRBV30 to TRBJ1-4; a weak D match, TRBD1 (6 bases). Deletions cut 2 bases from V and 7 bases from J, with 8 bases between. Germline assignment: CDR1 GTSNPN and CDR2 SVGIG (reference sequence). The CDR3 covers 12 residues. In DNA, the CDR3 is TGTGCCTGGAGTAGGGGGAGTGAAAAACTGTTTTTT. Translated: CAWSRGSEKLFF.